These 17 T cell receptor beta chains originate from one sample sequenced in a study of Graves' ophthalmopathy and Graves' hyperthyroidism. The sequenced template was RNA, covering the TCR beta CDR3 region. RT-PCR was first run with HTBI primers, then multiplex PCR in a second round. TCRdb itself ran the multiplex PCR reads through MiXCR, one entry per CDR3 protein. The profile shows roughly 39,000 distinct CDR3 sequences, about half of them singletons. Sequencing was performed on peripheral blood. These receptors all stem from an adult woman with stable Graves' hyperthyroidism.

By share, this clonotype counts as medium-sized (0.01 to 0.1%). The chain carries TRBV3-1 and TRBJ1-6; D uncertain. Between the trimmed V and J ends, which lost 3 bases and 9 bases, there was a span of 9 bases. CDR1 and CDR2 from the germline V gene are LGHDT and YNNKEL (reference sequence). This CDR3 has 13 amino acids. The CDR3 bases are TGTGCCAGCAGCCAGTCGGGAGGTTCACCCCTCCACTTT. Protein product: CASSQSGGSPLHF. The variable domain in full, completed from reference TRBV3-1 and TRBJ1-6, reads DTAVSQTPKYLVTQMGNDKSIKCEQNLGHDTMYWYKQDSKKFLKIMFSYNNKELIINETVPNRFSPKSPDKAHLNLHINSLELGDSAVYFCASSQSGGSPLHFGNGTRLTVT.

This clonotype was picked up many times. V and J are TRBV20-1 and TRBJ2-3, with TRBD2 identical over 7 bases. This CDR3 is 16 amino acids long. The V segment lost 3 bases and the J segment 0 bases; nucleotides outside the gene matches: 9. Germline CDR1 DFQATT, CDR2 SNEGSKA (reference sequence). In nucleotides, the CDR3 is TGCAGTGCTAGGGATGCCGGGCGGGAGAGCACAGATACGCAGTATTTT. It encodes CSARDAGRESTDTQYF.

The V gene is TRBV7-9, the J gene TRBJ2-5; 11 bases agree with TRBD2. Losses at the gene ends were 4 bases for V and 7 bases for J; bases not matched to a gene: 5. Germline V gives CDR1 SEHNR, CDR2 FQNEAQ (reference sequence). This CDR3 contains 14 residues. CDR3: CASSSSGGPPTQYF. CDR3 in DNA: TGTGCCAGCAGCTCTAGCGGGGGGCCCCCGACCCAGTACTTC.

About this clonotype itself: One end of the junction varies from germline; a read error may be responsible. The chain recombines TRBV7-8 with TRBJ2-2, with 12 nucleotides matching TRBD2. Germline CDR1 and CDR2: SGHVS and FQNEAQ. This CDR3 contains 19 residues. CDR3 loop: CASSFPTSGSVIWTGELLF. CDR3 in DNA: TGTGCCAGCAGCTTTCCGACTAGCGGGAGTGTTATTTGGACCGGGGAGCTGCTTTTT.

This clonotype was recorded at least ten times. The chain combines TRBV6-1 with TRBJ2-2, with D maybe TRBD2 (6 bases). Germline V lookup: CDR1 MNHNS, CDR2 SASEGT. Trimming stripped 8 bases from V and 5 bases from J, with 12 bases between. The CDR3 consists of 13 residues. The DNA for the CDR3 is TGTGCCAGCGGTTGGGCGGGAACCGGGGAGCTGTTTTTT. It codes for CASGWAGTGELFF.

This clonotype was counted ten times or more. The chain uses TRBV7-9 and TRBJ1-2; D gene uncertain. V was shortened by 4 bases and J by 10 bases, with 16 bases between the two germline ends. Germline V gene lookup returns CDR1 SEHNR and CDR2 FQNEAQ (reference sequence). This CDR3 contains 13 residues. The CDR3 sequence is CASSSTETPPYTF. In DNA form, the CDR3 reads TGTGCCAGCAGCTCAACCGAGACCCCCCCCTACACCTTC.

J is TRBJ2-2 and V is TRBV6-6; TRBD1 matches at 8 bases. V shed 2 bases, J shed 7 bases, and the junction held 3 bases outside the gene matches. The CDR3 is made up of 14 amino acids. From germline, CDR1 is MNHNY and CDR2 SVGAGI (reference sequence). The CDR3 sequence is CASSYPDRVGELFF. The CDR3 DNA sequence: TGTGCCAGCAGTTACCCGGACAGGGTCGGGGAGCTGTTTTTT.

This clonotype was seen repeatedly, ten times or more. The V and J genes are TRBV2 and TRBJ2-7; 11 bases match TRBD1. Germline V gives CDR1 SNHLY, CDR2 FYNNEI. This CDR3 spans 14 amino acids. Trimming at V came to 4 bases and at J to 3 bases, leaving 2 bases not matched to a gene. This CDR3 is CASSAGQGGYEQYF. The CDR3 DNA reads as TGTGCCAGCAGTGCGGGACAGGGGGGCTACGAGCAGTACTTC.

The chain recombines TRBV7-9 with TRBJ1-6; 10 bases line up with TRBD1. V shed 5 bases and J 9 bases; nucleotides not matched to a gene: 4. The CDR3 consists of 14 residues. The V gene's germline CDR1 is SEHNR and CDR2 FQNEAQ (reference sequence). The CDR3 spells CASSPRTGGSPLHF. The CDR3 region has the DNA TGTGCCAGCAGCCCCAGGACAGGGGGTTCACCCCTCCACTTT.

This clonotype appeared once. This chain links TRBV7-2 with TRBJ1-1; the match to TRBD1 covers 10 bases. Unmatched junction bases numbered 13, after V lost 9 bases and J lost 6 bases. Germline-derived CDR1 and CDR2 are SGHTA and FQGNSA. The CDR3 covers 15 residues. CDR3 sequence (DNA): TGTGCCAGTAGTAGAGCCGGGACAGGGGCTTCTGAAGCTTTCTTT. Its translation is CASSRAGTGASEAFF.

The chain recombines TRBV15 with TRBJ2-7; 8 bases match TRBD2. Germline values: CDR1 LNHNV, CDR2 YYDKDF (reference sequence). V shed 5 bases, J shed 5 bases, and the junction held 8 bases outside the gene matches. The CDR3 consists of 14 residues. CDR3 sequence: CATSPHGGADEQYF. DNA for the CDR3: TGTGCCACCAGCCCTCACGGGGGGGCGGACGAGCAGTACTTC.

The chain couples TRBV5-1 to TRBJ1-1; 10 bases line up with TRBD1. Germline V gene sequence: CDR1 SGHRS, CDR2 YFSETQ. This CDR3 has 15 residues. Germline trimming cut 4 bases from V and 3 bases from J; bases unmatched to any gene: 6. CDR3 nucleotides: TGCGCCAGCAGCACAGGGACAGGGGATTACACTGAAGCTTTCTTT. It specifies CASSTGTGDYTEAFF.

This clonotype was observed many times. The chain joins TRBV13 to TRBJ2-3; 7 nucleotides agree with TRBD2. Trimming removed 10 bases from V and 2 bases from J; junction bases left unmatched: 6. Germline V lookup: CDR1 PRHDT, CDR2 FYEKMQ (reference sequence). The CDR3 is 13 amino acids. CDR3 nucleotide sequence: TGTGCCACTGCCCGGGGGGACACAGATACGCAGTATTTT. The encoded protein is CATARGDTDTQYF. Using reference TRBV13 and TRBJ2-3 for the parts outside the CDR3, the full variable domain is AAGVIQSPRHLIKEKRETATLKCYPIPRHDTVYWYQQGPGQDPQFLISFYEKMQSDKGSIPDRFSAQQFSDYHSELNMSSLELGDSALYFCATARGDTDTQYFGPGTRLTVL.

This clonotype was counted only a few times. The V and J genes are TRBV29-1 and TRBJ1-1; possible D gene TRBD1, 5 bases. Germline V gene sequence: CDR1 SQVTM, CDR2 ANQGSEA. V lost 7 bases to trimming and J lost 7 bases, with 19 bases between them. This CDR3 region has 13 residues. The DNA of the CDR3 is TGCAGCGCCGGAGGGGCTCAAACGGGTGAAGCTTTCTTT. Translation gives CSAGGAQTGEAFF.

The genes are TRBV20-1 and TRBJ1-1; no firm D call. Germline V gene lookup returns CDR1 DFQATT and CDR2 SNEGSKA (reference sequence). V dropped 4 bases and J dropped 4 bases, with 16 bases sitting between them. The CDR3 has 14 residues. CDR3 in amino acids: CSAMIVQSVTEAFF. DNA of the CDR3: TGCAGTGCTATGATTGTACAGTCCGTCACTGAAGCTTTCTTT.

This clonotype has at least ten counts. The chain employs TRBV20-1 and TRBJ1-2, with TRBD1 matching over 7 bases. V was pared by 3 bases and J by 2 bases, with 6 bases of the junction left unmatched. CDR1 DFQATT and CDR2 SNEGSKA come from the germline V gene (reference sequence). The CDR3 is 14 residues long. The CDR3 DNA is TGCAGTGCTAGTCAAGGGGGCGAAAACTATGGCTACACCTTC. Translated, it gives CSASQGGENYGYTF.

This clonotype was counted ten times or more. The chain carries TRBV19 and TRBJ2-7; D is possibly TRBD2 (6 bases). CDR1 and CDR2 (germline): LNHDA, SQIVND (reference sequence). Trimming left V 6 bases short and J 3 bases short, with 18 bases between. The CDR3 totals 15 residues. CDR3 region: CASSQRLDSFYEQYF. In nucleotides, the CDR3 is TGTGCCAGTAGCCAAAGACTAGACTCATTCTACGAGCAGTACTTC.